Below, 14 T cell receptor beta chains from the same sample are listed, as sequenced in a study of T cells in Graves' hyperthyroidism and ophthalmopathy. Researchers took RNA transcripts and amplified the TCR beta CDR3 regions from them. When the TCR CDR3 underwent first-round RT-PCR, the HTBI primer set was used. From the multiplex PCR reads, TCRdb called clonotypes with MiXCR, one entry per CDR3 protein. The sample records some 700,000 distinct CDR3 sequences, 17% being singletons. The sample was blood. These receptors were collected from a man in his fifties or sixties with Graves' hyperthyroidism.

This clonotype was counted ten times or more. The V gene is TRBV2, the J gene TRBJ2-7, with no clear D. The V gene lost 3 bases and the J gene lost 3 bases, with 15 bases spanning the gap. The V gene's germline CDR1 is SNHLY and CDR2 FYNNEI. The CDR3 has 15 amino acids. Here the CDR3 reads CASSESVQKIYEQYF. DNA for the CDR3: TGTGCCAGCAGTGAGTCCGTACAGAAAATCTACGAGCAGTACTTC.

This clonotype was seen repeatedly, ten times or more. The rearrangement uses TRBV10-3 and TRBJ2-3, with D perhaps given as TRBD1 or TRBD2 (5 bases each). Germline V CDR1 and CDR2: ENHRY, SYGVKD. V lost 0 bases and J lost 0, with 10 bases in between. The CDR3 extends over 16 amino acids. The CDR3 region has the DNA TGTGCCATCAGTGAGTCTCGAGGGACGAGCACAGATACGCAGTATTTT. It yields the protein CAISESRGTSTDTQYF.

This clonotype was seen only a few times. CDR3 protein: CASSQGIGTSPYEQYF. For the CDR3, the DNA is TGTGCCAGCAGCCAAGGTATCGGGACTAGCCCCTACGAGCAGTACTTC. The chain carries TRBV3-1 and TRBJ2-7; 9 positions agree with TRBD2. In germline, CDR1 is LGHDT, CDR2 YNNKEL (reference sequence). V was clipped by 1 base and J by 2 bases; unmatched bases: 6. This CDR3 is 16 amino acids long.

This clonotype was found many times. The V and J genes are TRBV7-2 and TRBJ2-3, with D perhaps matching TRBD1 (6 bases). The CDR3 runs to 14 residues. Germline loops: CDR1 SGHTA, CDR2 FQGNSA. V was clipped by 5 bases and J by 2 bases, with 11 bases between them. CDR3 residues: CASSPLGATDTQYF. DNA of the CDR3: TGTGCCAGCAGCCCTCTGGGGGCCACAGATACGCAGTATTTT.

This clonotype was recorded at least ten times. The rearrangement uses TRBV11-1 and TRBJ1-2; TRBD1 might be the D (5 bases). This CDR3 spans 13 amino acids. V lost 5 bases and J 6 bases, leaving 13 bases between the germline ends. CDR1 is SGHAT, CDR2 FQDESV, per germline (reference sequence). CDR3 bases: TGTGCCAGCAGCCCCCAACAGGAAAATGGCTACACCTTC. As protein: CASSPQQENGYTF.

The chain employs TRBV5-1 and TRBJ2-4; 9 bases fit TRBD1. The CDR3 has 16 amino acids. CDR1 is SGHRS, CDR2 YFSETQ, per germline. Trimming at V came to 1 base and at J to 6 bases, leaving 8 bases not matched to a gene. The CDR3 nucleotides read TGCGCCAGCAGCTTGACAGGGGGCGCATTCGGAAACATTCAGTACTTC. Amino acid sequence: CASSLTGGAFGNIQYF.

This clonotype was detected ten times or more. This sequence joins TRBV6-6 and TRBJ2-5; either TRBD1 or TRBD2 may supply D (5 bases each). CDR1 and CDR2 from the germline V gene are MNHNY and SVGAGI (reference sequence). The CDR3 loop spans 14 amino acids. Trimming took 0 bases from V and 5 from J, leaving 10 bases between them. CDR3 DNA sequence: TGTGCCAGCAGTTACTCATCAGGGAGTGAGACCCAGTACTTC. Its protein is CASSYSSGSETQYF.

The table lists this clonotype with many counts. The chain links TRBV29-1 to TRBJ1-5, with a possible D match to TRBD1 (5 bases). CDR1 and CDR2 from the germline V gene are SQVTM and ANQGSEA. V was pared by 4 bases and J by 2 bases, with 9 bases between. This CDR3 has 13 residues. Written as DNA, the CDR3 is TGCAGCGTTGTTACGGGGGGCAATCAGCCCCAGCATTTT. It is translated as CSVVTGGNQPQHF.

This clonotype was detected many times. The chain is built from TRBV28 and TRBJ1-1; tentatively, D is TRBD1 (6 bases). V dropped 5 bases and J dropped 1 base, with 17 bases sitting between them. This CDR3 region has 16 residues. Germline V gives CDR1 MDHEN, CDR2 SYDVKM. The CDR3 sequence: CASSPTRGQWNTEAFF. The CDR3 DNA reads TGTGCCAGCAGTCCGACGAGAGGACAGTGGAACACTGAAGCTTTCTTT.

This clonotype turned up a few times. The chain uses TRBV14 and TRBJ2-1; D unclear. V lost 0 bases and J 4 bases, leaving 16 bases between the germline ends. Germline V gene data show CDR1 as SGHDN and CDR2 as FVKESK. The CDR3 is made up of 17 amino acids. CDR3 bases: TGTGCCAGCAGCCAAGAGAGTCAGGCCAGGAGATACAATGAGCAGTTCTTC. Protein: CASSQESQARRYNEQFF.

This chain links TRBV4-1 with TRBJ2-2, with 8 bases aligning to TRBD1. This CDR3 is built from 18 residues. Germline trimming cut 0 bases from V and 5 bases from J; bases unmatched to any gene: 11. Per the germline V gene, CDR1 is MGHRA and CDR2 is YSYEKL. CDR3: CASSQDLRRDRSTGELFF. CDR3 DNA sequence: TGCGCCAGCAGCCAAGATCTAAGACGGGACAGGAGTACCGGGGAGCTGTTTTTT.

The chain recombines TRBV24-1 with TRBJ2-1; 9 bases fit TRBD2. The CDR3 has 16 residues. Per the germline V gene, CDR1 is KGHDR and CDR2 is SFDVKD. V gave up 2 bases and J gave up 2 bases; unmatched junction bases: 3. The CDR3 bases are TGTGCCACCAGTGATTCACTAGCGGGCACCTACAATGAGCAGTTCTTC. This encodes CATSDSLAGTYNEQFF.

This clonotype was counted at least ten times. The chain joins TRBV30 to TRBJ2-1, with 13 bases fitting TRBD2. Looked up from germline, CDR1 is GTSNPN and CDR2 is SVGIG (reference sequence). V lost 5 bases to trimming and J lost 8 bases; unmatched junction nucleotides: 3. CDR3 length: 13 amino acids. CDR3 protein: CAWLGLAGYEQFF. Written as DNA, the CDR3 is TGTGCCTGGCTGGGACTAGCGGGATATGAGCAGTTCTTC.

This clonotype was counted ten times or more. This chain links TRBV7-9 with TRBJ1-5; TRBD1 agrees at 10 bases. This CDR3 contains 15 residues. V trimming: 5 bases; J trimming: 5 bases; junction bases outside the gene matches: 6. CDR1 is SEHNR and CDR2 is FQNEAQ in the germline V gene (reference sequence). The CDR3 here is CASSTTGGGDQPQHF. CDR3 in DNA: TGTGCCAGCAGCACGACAGGGGGCGGCGATCAGCCCCAGCATTTT.